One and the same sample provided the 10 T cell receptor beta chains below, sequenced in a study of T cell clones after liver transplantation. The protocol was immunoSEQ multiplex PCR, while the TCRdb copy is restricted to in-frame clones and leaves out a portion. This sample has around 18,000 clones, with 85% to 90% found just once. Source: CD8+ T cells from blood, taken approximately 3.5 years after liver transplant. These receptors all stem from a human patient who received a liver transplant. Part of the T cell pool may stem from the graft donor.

The CDR3, as DNA: TGTGCCAGTAGTATAGGACCAGGGTTGAATCAGCCCCAGCATTTT. Protein sequence: CASSIGPGLNQPQHF. This sequence joins TRBV19 and TRBJ1-5; a weak D match, TRBD1 (5 bases). Germline V gene sequence: CDR1 LNHDA, CDR2 SQIVND (reference sequence). Trimming cost V 1 base and J 4 bases, with 11 bases left between them. This CDR3 has 15 residues.

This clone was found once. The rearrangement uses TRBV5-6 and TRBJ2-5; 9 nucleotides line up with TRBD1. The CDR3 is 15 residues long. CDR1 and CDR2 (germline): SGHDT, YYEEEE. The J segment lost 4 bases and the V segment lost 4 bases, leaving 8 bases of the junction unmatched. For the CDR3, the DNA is TGTGCCAGCAGCCAACCGGGACAGGGTTTAGAGACCCAGTACTTC. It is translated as CASSQPGQGLETQYF.

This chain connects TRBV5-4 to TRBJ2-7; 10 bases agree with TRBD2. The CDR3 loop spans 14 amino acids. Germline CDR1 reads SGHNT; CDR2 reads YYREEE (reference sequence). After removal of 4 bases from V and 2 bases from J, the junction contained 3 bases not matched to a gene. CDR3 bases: TGTGCCAGCAGCCCTGGACTAGCGGCCTACGAGCAGTACTTC. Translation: CASSPGLAAYEQYF. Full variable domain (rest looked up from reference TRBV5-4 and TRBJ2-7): ETGVTQSPTHLIKTRGQQVTLRCSSQSGHNTVSWYQQALGQGPQFIFQYYREEENGRGNFPPRFSGLQFPNYSSELNVNALELDDSALYLCASSPGLAAYEQYFGPGTRLTVT.

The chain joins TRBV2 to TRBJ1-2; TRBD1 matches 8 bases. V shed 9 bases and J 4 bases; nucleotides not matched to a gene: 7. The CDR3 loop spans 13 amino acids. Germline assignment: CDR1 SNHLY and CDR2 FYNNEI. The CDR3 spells CARTGAMTYGYTF. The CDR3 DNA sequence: TGTGCCAGGACAGGGGCGATGACCTATGGCTACACCTTC.

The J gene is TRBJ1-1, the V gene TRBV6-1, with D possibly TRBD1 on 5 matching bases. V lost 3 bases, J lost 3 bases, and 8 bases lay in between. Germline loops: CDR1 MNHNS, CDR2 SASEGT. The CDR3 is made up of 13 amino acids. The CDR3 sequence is CASSESGYTEAFF. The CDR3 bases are TGTGCCAGCAGTGAGTCAGGGTACACTGAAGCTTTCTTT.

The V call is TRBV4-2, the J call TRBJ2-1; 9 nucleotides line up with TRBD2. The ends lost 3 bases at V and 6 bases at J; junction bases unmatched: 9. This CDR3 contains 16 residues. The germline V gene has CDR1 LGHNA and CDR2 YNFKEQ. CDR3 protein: CASSHGYLAGSNEQFF. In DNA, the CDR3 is TGTGCCAGCAGCCACGGTTACCTAGCGGGGTCCAATGAGCAGTTCTTC.

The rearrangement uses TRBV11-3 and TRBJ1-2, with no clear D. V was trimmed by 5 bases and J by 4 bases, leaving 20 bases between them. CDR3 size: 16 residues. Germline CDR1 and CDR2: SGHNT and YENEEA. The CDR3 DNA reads TGTGCCAGCAGCACTCTTACTCTCGGAAAGACCTATGGCTACACCTTC. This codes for CASSTLTLGKTYGYTF.

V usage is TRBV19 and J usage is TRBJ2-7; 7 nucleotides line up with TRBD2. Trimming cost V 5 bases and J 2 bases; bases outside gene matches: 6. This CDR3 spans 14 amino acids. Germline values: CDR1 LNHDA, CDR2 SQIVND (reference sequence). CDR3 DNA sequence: TGTGCCAGTAGTCCTAGCGGCCTCGCCTACGAGCAGTACTTC. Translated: CASSPSGLAYEQYF.

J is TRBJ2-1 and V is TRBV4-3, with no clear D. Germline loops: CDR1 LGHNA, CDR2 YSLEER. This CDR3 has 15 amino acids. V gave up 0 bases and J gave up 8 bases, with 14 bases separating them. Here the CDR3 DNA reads TGCGCCAGCAGCCAAGAAGTCGATCATGTCGATGAGCAGTTCTTC. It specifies CASSQEVDHVDEQFF.

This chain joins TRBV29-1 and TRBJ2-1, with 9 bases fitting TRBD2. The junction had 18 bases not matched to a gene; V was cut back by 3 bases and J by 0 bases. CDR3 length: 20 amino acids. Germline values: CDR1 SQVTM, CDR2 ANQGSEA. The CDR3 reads CSVDGFEASGATSSYNEQFF. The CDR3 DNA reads TGCAGCGTTGACGGATTCGAGGCTAGCGGGGCTACCAGCTCCTACAATGAGCAGTTCTTC.